This T cell receptor (beta chain) was identified during a study of identifying expanded T cells in peripheral blood. The J segment lost 2 bases and the V segment lost 3 bases, leaving 12 bases of the junction unmatched. The CDR3 totals 19 residues. Germline lookup yields CDR1 SGHTA and CDR2 FQGTGA. Here immunoSEQ multiplex PCR was the method, and the copy in TCRdb shows in-frame clones only, minus some. The sample has some 78,000 clones, roughly 81% seen once. The sequenced sample was blood. This receptor was identified in a person aged 18-70 years in good health. The chain is built from TRBV7-3 and TRBJ2-3, with TRBD1 matching 12 bases. The CDR3 DNA is TGTGCCAGCAGCTTCTTCCAGACCGGGACAGGGGGCCCCACAGATACGCAGTATTTT. Protein sequence: CASSFFQTGTGGPTDTQYF. The variable domain in full, completed from reference TRBV7-3 and TRBJ2-3, reads GAGVSQTPSNKVTEKGKYVELRCDPISGHTALYWYRQSLGQGPEFLIYFQGTGAADDSGLPNDRFFAVRPEGSVSTLKIQRTERGDSAVYLCASSFFQTGTGGPTDTQYFGPGTRLTVL.